The 32 T cell receptor beta chains given below trace back to one sample, sequenced in a study of blood T cell repertoires in COVID-19. Profiling relied on immunoSEQ multiplex PCR, and the TCRdb table lists in-frame clones only, not all of them. Among 350,000 or so clones, just over 85% were seen once, and the ten largest hold 4% to 5.5%. The sequenced sample consisted of PBMCs or T cells enriched from blood (not recorded which). The source is a woman aged 40 to 49 with acute COVID-19.

The gene calls are TRBV6-4 and TRBJ2-3, with 8 positions matching TRBD1. V trimming: 6 bases; J trimming: 2 bases; junction bases outside the gene matches: 4. CDR3 length equals 14 residues. Per germline, CDR1 MRHNA and CDR2 SNTAGT. The CDR3 spells CASRGTGSTDTQYF. In DNA, the CDR3 is TGTGCCAGCAGGGGGACAGGTTCCACAGATACGCAGTATTTT.

A remark on this clone: This CDR3 is also generated by other DNA sequences in the sample. The chain combines TRBV28 with TRBJ1-2; D is possibly TRBD1 (5 bases). This CDR3 contains 13 residues. V was pared by 2 bases and J by 2 bases, with 6 bases between. Germline CDR1 reads MDHEN; CDR2 reads SYDVKM. The CDR3 loop reads CASSLRGNYGYTF. In DNA form, the CDR3 reads TGTGCCAGCAGTTTAAGGGGCAACTATGGCTACACCTTC.

This clone was seen once. The V call is TRBV19, the J call TRBJ1-5; D is perhaps TRBD1 (5 bases). Germline loops: CDR1 LNHDA, CDR2 SQIVND (reference sequence). Trimming removed 4 bases from V and 6 bases from J, with 16 bases in between. The CDR3 loop spans 15 amino acids. The CDR3 here is CASSTAAGSIQPQHF. CDR3 coding DNA: TGTGCCAGTAGTACGGCGGCAGGGTCTATTCAGCCCCAGCATTTT.

In its sample, this clone was seen once. The chain is built from TRBV4-1 and TRBJ1-2, with 9 bases that match TRBD1. This CDR3 is 17 amino acids long. The J segment lost 3 bases and the V segment lost 0 bases, leaving 8 bases of the junction unmatched. Germline assignment: CDR1 MGHRA and CDR2 YSYEKL. CDR3: CASSQEQTGTGYYGYTF. In nucleotides, the CDR3 is TGCGCCAGCAGCCAAGAACAGACCGGGACAGGGTACTATGGCTACACCTTC.

This chain joins TRBV25-1 and TRBJ2-1, with 7 nucleotides matching TRBD1. The CDR3 runs 13 residues. The J segment lost 6 bases and the V segment lost 7 bases, leaving 6 bases of the junction unmatched. Germline assignment: CDR1 MGHDK and CDR2 SYGVNS. CDR3 loop: CASTEGGGNEQFF. In nucleotides, the CDR3 is TGTGCCAGCACCGAAGGGGGCGGCAATGAGCAGTTCTTC.

The J gene is TRBJ2-2, the V gene TRBV24-1; 8 nucleotides line up with TRBD1. The CDR3 runs to 16 residues. Germline V gene sequence: CDR1 KGHDR, CDR2 SFDVKD. V was clipped by 4 bases and J by 6 bases; unmatched bases: 9. The chain's CDR3 is CATSEPDRGAPGELFF. In DNA, the CDR3 is TGTGCCACCAGTGAGCCCGACAGGGGAGCTCCCGGGGAGCTGTTTTTT.

V and J are TRBV5-1 and TRBJ2-5, with 7 bases matching TRBD1. This CDR3 region has 16 residues. Trimming at V came to 7 bases and at J to 4 bases, leaving 16 bases not matched to a gene. Per germline, CDR1 SGHRS and CDR2 YFSETQ. Here the CDR3 reads CASGQATGSEGETQYF. The CDR3 DNA follows: TGCGCCAGCGGACAGGCAACAGGGTCAGAAGGAGAGACCCAGTACTTC.

J is TRBJ1-2 and V is TRBV7-9; perhaps TRBD1 as D (6 bases). Germline CDR1 is SEHNR and CDR2 is FQNEAQ (reference sequence). This CDR3 has 13 residues. Trimming removed 6 bases from V and 10 bases from J, with 18 bases in between. The CDR3 DNA reads TGTGCCAGCAGAAGAACCCCAGGGGCGCACTACACCTTC. It is translated as CASRRTPGAHYTF.

The J gene is TRBJ1-4, the V gene TRBV7-6; the match to TRBD1 covers 10 bases. Looked up from germline, CDR1 is SGHVS and CDR2 is FNYEAQ. V lost 5 bases, J lost 8 bases, and 8 bases stayed unmatched. The CDR3 has 15 amino acids. CDR3 loop: CASSPQGQGNEKLFF. The CDR3 DNA reads as TGTGCCAGCAGCCCCCAGGGACAGGGGAACGAAAAACTGTTTTTT.

CDR3 in amino acids: CASSTFDNMNTEAFF. The CDR3 nucleotides are TGTGCCAGCAGTACCTTCGACAATATGAACACTGAAGCTTTCTTT. The chain recombines TRBV6-2 or TRBV6-3 with TRBJ1-1; D is undetermined. There are 15 residues in the CDR3. Trimming took 5 bases from V and 0 from J, leaving 13 bases between them. Germline V gene sequence: CDR1 MNHEY, CDR2 SVGEGT.

The genes are TRBV12-5 and TRBJ2-7, with TRBD1 matching over 8 bases. CDR3 length equals 15 residues. V dropped 1 base and J dropped 10; count of bases not matched to a gene: 12. CDR1 and CDR2 (germline): LGHNT, FRNRAP. The CDR3 protein is CASGLGARTGLEQYF. In DNA form, the CDR3 reads TGTGCTAGTGGTTTGGGGGCCCGGACAGGGCTTGAACAGTACTTC.

The chain links TRBV7-8 to TRBJ1-1; D perhaps matches TRBD1 (5 bases). The CDR3 totals 14 residues. The germline CDR1 and CDR2 sequences are SGHVS and FQNEAQ. Trimming pared 5 bases from V and 0 bases from J, leaving 10 bases between. CDR3 residues: CASSPMTVNTEAFF. CDR3 DNA: TGTGCCAGCAGCCCCATGACAGTGAACACTGAAGCTTTCTTT.

This rearrangement joins TRBV6-5 to TRBJ2-7, with TRBD2 matching 7 bases. J lost 5 bases, V lost 10 bases, and 11 bases had no gene match. Germline assignment: CDR1 MNHEY and CDR2 SVGAGI. The CDR3 is 13 residues long. The DNA of the CDR3 is TGTGCCACCAGGGAGGGCCAATGGGACGAGCAGTACTTC. It translates to CATREGQWDEQYF.

The chain recombines TRBV19 with TRBJ2-3; TRBD2 is a possible D gene (6 bases). The CDR3 totals 15 residues. Germline CDR1 is LNHDA and CDR2 is SQIVND (reference sequence). Trimming cost V 3 bases and J 1 base, with 11 bases left between them. The chain's CDR3 is CASSIIGEGTDTQYF. DNA of the CDR3: TGTGCCAGTAGTATTATAGGGGAGGGCACAGATACGCAGTATTTT.

This rearrangement joins TRBV2 to TRBJ1-6; D ambiguous. Germline V gene data show CDR1 as SNHLY and CDR2 as FYNNEI. This CDR3 is 14 amino acids long. Between the trimmed V and J ends, which lost 5 bases and 14 bases, there was a span of 19 bases. CDR3 sequence (DNA): TGTGCCAGCAGTATCCTACTTCCCTTTGAGGCCCTCCACTTT. Its protein product is CASSILLPFEALHF.

This rearrangement joins TRBV2 to TRBJ1-2, with TRBD1 matching over 8 bases. This CDR3 has 13 residues. The ends lost 7 bases at V and 0 bases at J; junction bases unmatched: 1. CDR1 and CDR2 (germline): SNHLY, FYNNEI. CDR3 in amino acids: CASNRGANYGYTF. The CDR3 bases are TGTGCCAGCAACAGGGGGGCTAACTATGGCTACACCTTC.

This chain joins TRBV10-2 and TRBJ1-1; tentatively, D is TRBD1 (6 bases). Germline V CDR1 and CDR2: WSHSY, SAAADI. The CDR3 has 13 residues. Trimming shortened V by 6 bases and J by 1 base, and 9 bases separated the two germline ends. The chain's CDR3 is CASRRTANTEAFF. The CDR3 DNA sequence: TGCGCCAGCAGAAGGACAGCGAACACTGAAGCTTTCTTT.

The chain recombines TRBV5-1 with TRBJ1-3; D ambiguous. CDR1 is SGHRS, CDR2 YFSETQ, per germline. Trimming removed 1 base at V and 4 bases at J, with 12 bases between. The CDR3 is 15 amino acids. The CDR3 DNA reads as TGCGCCAGCAGCTTGACATGGAGCGCCGGAAACACCATATATTTT. It yields the protein CASSLTWSAGNTIYF.

This clone was seen more than once but under ten times. J is TRBJ1-1 and V is TRBV4-1; TRBD1 is a possible D gene (6 bases). V lost 4 bases and J 1 base, leaving 13 bases between the germline ends. The CDR3 length is 15 residues. Germline CDR1 is MGHRA and CDR2 is YSYEKL. The CDR3 loop reads CASSLTWTANTEAFF. The CDR3 region has the DNA TGCGCCAGCAGCCTAACATGGACAGCGAACACTGAAGCTTTCTTT.

The gene calls are TRBV7-9 and TRBJ1-2; 7 bases map to TRBD1. Germline V gene lookup returns CDR1 SEHNR and CDR2 FQNEAQ (reference sequence). Trimming cost V 5 bases and J 4 bases; bases outside gene matches: 10. CDR3 length: 15 residues. CDR3 in DNA: TGTGCCAGCAGCGATTGGGCCGACAGGGTCTATGGCTACACCTTC. Encoded protein: CASSDWADRVYGYTF. Supplemented by reference TRBV7-9 and TRBJ1-2, the full variable domain reads DTGVSQNPRHKITKRGQNVTFRCDPISEHNRLYWYRQTLGQGPEFLTYFQNEAQLEKSRLLSDRFSAERPKGSFSTLEIQRTEQGDSAMYLCASSDWADRVYGYTFGSGTRLTVV.

The V call is TRBV19, the J call TRBJ1-4; 8 nucleotides match TRBD1. The CDR3 runs to 16 residues. Germline CDR1 is LNHDA and CDR2 is SQIVND (reference sequence). The V gene end was trimmed by 5 bases and the J gene end by 5 bases; junction bases not matched to a gene: 10. CDR3 region: CASSWVPGQGNEKLFF. CDR3 bases: TGTGCCAGTAGTTGGGTCCCCGGACAGGGAAATGAAAAACTGTTTTTT.

The chain joins TRBV5-4 to TRBJ2-7; 8 bases map to TRBD1. The germline V gene has CDR1 SGHNT and CDR2 YYREEE (reference sequence). The CDR3 is made up of 15 amino acids. J was trimmed by 3 bases and V by 4 bases; bases with no gene match: 9. CDR3 coding DNA: TGTGCCAGCAGCCTCAAGACAGGGGACGGCTACGAGCAGTACTTC. As protein: CASSLKTGDGYEQYF.

The chain couples TRBV5-1 to TRBJ2-2, with 9 bases aligning to TRBD1. V was clipped by 4 bases and J by 6 bases; unmatched bases: 13. CDR3 length: 17 amino acids. The germline V gene encodes CDR1 SGHRS and CDR2 YFSETQ. The CDR3 loop is CASSQESPGQGAGELFF. CDR3 DNA sequence: TGCGCCAGCAGCCAGGAAAGCCCGGGACAGGGAGCCGGGGAGCTGTTTTTT.

The V and J genes are TRBV4-2 and TRBJ2-7; perhaps TRBD2 as D (5 bases). The ends were cut back, 0 bases at V and 13 bases at J, with 16 bases in the middle. The CDR3 spans 13 residues. Germline V CDR1 and CDR2: LGHNA, YNFKEQ. CDR3 amino acids: CASSQDQEASFYF. The CDR3 DNA reads as TGTGCCAGCAGCCAAGATCAGGAGGCTAGCTTCTACTTC.

The V and J genes are TRBV19 and TRBJ1-1; 9 nucleotides line up with TRBD1. This CDR3 region has 16 residues. V lost 3 bases, J lost 6 bases, and 11 bases stayed unmatched. Germline V gene data show CDR1 as LNHDA and CDR2 as SQIVND (reference sequence). Here the CDR3 reads CASSIGWTGAGSEAFF. The CDR3 coding sequence is TGTGCCAGTAGTATCGGGTGGACAGGGGCAGGCTCTGAAGCTTTCTTT.

This chain joins TRBV6-5 and TRBJ2-2, with D possibly being TRBD2 (6 bases). CDR3 size: 14 residues. The germline V gene encodes CDR1 MNHEY and CDR2 SVGAGI. Between the trimmed V and J ends, which lost 10 bases and 6 bases, there was a span of 18 bases. CDR3 loop: CATRRVPVSGELFF. The CDR3 DNA reads TGTGCCACCCGGAGGGTACCGGTATCCGGGGAGCTGTTTTTT.

The chain recombines TRBV5-1 with TRBJ1-5; 7 bases fit TRBD1. V lost 2 bases and J lost 0; bases outside the gene matches: 2. Germline values: CDR1 SGHRS, CDR2 YFSETQ. The CDR3 consists of 15 residues. The CDR3 coding sequence is TGCGCCAGCAGCTTAGGGACAGATAGCAATCAGCCCCAGCATTTT. Translated, it gives CASSLGTDSNQPQHF. The full variable domain, completed using reference TRBV5-1 and TRBJ1-5, is KAGVTQTPRYLIKTRGQQVTLSCSPISGHRSVSWYQQTPGQGLQFLFEYFSETQRNKGNFPGRFSGRQFSNSRSEMNVSTLELGDSALYLCASSLGTDSNQPQHFGDGTRLSIL.

The chain has TRBV10-3 and TRBJ2-7; 12 bases map to TRBD2. Germline V gene sequence: CDR1 ENHRY, CDR2 SYGVKD. The CDR3 contains 14 residues. After removal of 4 bases from V and 5 bases from J, the junction contained 3 bases not matched to a gene. This CDR3 reads CAISVLAGGDEQYF. The CDR3 DNA is TGTGCCATCAGTGTGCTAGCGGGAGGGGACGAGCAGTACTTC.

The rearrangement uses TRBV28 and TRBJ2-2; 9 bases line up with TRBD1. CDR1 and CDR2 (germline): MDHEN, SYDVKM. This CDR3 region has 17 residues. J lost 4 bases, V lost 6 bases, and 12 bases had no gene match. CDR3 protein: CASRLPNRGQRTGELFF. The CDR3 bases are TGTGCCAGCAGACTCCCAAACAGGGGGCAGCGCACCGGGGAGCTGTTTTTT.

This chain joins TRBV4-1 and TRBJ2-1, with 13 bases that match TRBD2. V trimming: 0 bases; J trimming: 9 bases; junction bases outside the gene matches: 5. The CDR3 is 16 amino acids. Germline V gene lookup returns CDR1 MGHRA and CDR2 YSYEKL. CDR3 residues: CASSQDTSGGAGEQFF. Written as DNA, the CDR3 is TGCGCCAGCAGCCAAGACACTAGCGGGGGGGCGGGTGAGCAGTTCTTC.

The table lists this clone with a few counts. This chain uses TRBV4-1 with TRBJ2-2; D might be TRBD1 (6 bases). CDR3 size: 14 residues. Germline CDR1 is MGHRA and CDR2 is YSYEKL. Trimming cost V 5 bases and J 7 bases, with 14 bases left between them. CDR3 DNA: TGCGCCAGCAGCTGGGGGACCAGGGGCGGGGAGCTGTTTTTT. It specifies CASSWGTRGGELFF.

This clone was seen a handful of times. This rearrangement joins TRBV7-9 to TRBJ2-7; TRBD1 matches at 11 bases. The V and J ends lost 5 bases and 3 bases, in that order; junction bases with no gene match: 6. The CDR3 consists of 15 residues. Germline CDR1 and CDR2: SEHNR and FQNEAQ (reference sequence). CDR3 residues: CASSLGQGAIYEQYF. In DNA form, the CDR3 reads TGTGCCAGCAGCCTAGGACAGGGGGCTATCTACGAGCAGTACTTC.